What follows describes a single T cell receptor beta chain. Its antigen is still unknown. The ends lost 6 bases at V and 4 bases at J; junction bases unmatched: 3. CDR3 length equals 14 residues. Looked up from germline, CDR1 is SNHLY and CDR2 is FYNNEI. The data were taken from a study of cytomegalovirus exposure and HLA in healthy donors. Study overall: Most donors, less than 85% of 398 genotyped, fell in the Caucasian-associated ancestry cluster. Findings of the study overall: An analysis done earlier found most TCR beta V segments productive about 90% or about 30% of the time.

Primers for the PCR totalled 60 Vbeta and 13 Jbeta. Clones were read by immunoSEQ multiplex PCR, and TCRdb kept only the in-frame ones, dropping some. The top ten clones hold less than 3% of a sample with fewer than 110,000 clones, roughly 80% of them seen once. Sequences were obtained from PBMCs. This TCR was sampled from a young man in good health and CMV-seropositive. The genes are TRBV2 and TRBJ2-5, with 12 bases matching TRBD2. DNA for the CDR3: TGTGCCAGCAGACAGGGACTAGCGGGAGAGACCCAGTACTTC. It yields the protein CASRQGLAGETQYF.